Listed below are T cell receptor beta chains from one sample, sequenced in a study of T cell responses to AZD1222 COVID-19 vaccine. Assay: immunoSEQ multiplex PCR; the TCRdb copy retains only in-frame clones and omits some. This table holds about 78,000 clones, 75% to 90% found once. Sequencing used peripheral blood, obtained 28 days after the second AZD1222 dose. These receptors were taken from an adult who received the AZD1222 COVID-19 vaccine. The CDR3 runs from the conserved cysteine through the conserved F or W. A D gene is named only where the DNA matches it firmly. Only part of the rows carry a size: once, few, many, or a class if the clone is expanded.

d_gene	v_gene	abundance	j_gene	CDR3nt	CDR3aa
.	TRBV19	.	TRBJ1-2	TGTGCCAGTAGTGATAGTCTCCCGGTGCCAACTTGGGGCTACACCTTC	CASSDSLPVPTWGYTF
.	TRBV20-1	.	TRBJ1-1	TGCAGTGCTAGTATTTGGGAAAGGACTGAAGCTTTCTTT	CSASIWERTEAFF
.	TRBV5-4	.	TRBJ2-7	TGTGCCAGCAGCCGGACGGGGAGTAGCTCCTACGAGCAGTACTTC	CASSRTGSSSYEQYF
.	TRBV6-5	.	TRBJ1-4	TGTGCCAGCAGTTACTCCGGGGCGCGTGGAGAAAAACTGTTTTTT	CASSYSGARGEKLFF
.	TRBV3-1/TRBV3-2	.	TRBJ1-2	TGTGCCAGCTCAAGGACAGATAACTATGGCTACACCTTC	CASSRTDNYGYTF
TRBD1	TRBV2	.	TRBJ2-2	TGTGCCAGCAGTGACCCCGGGACAGTGAACACCGGGGAGCTGTTTTTT	CASSDPGTVNTGELFF
.	TRBV4-1	.	TRBJ1-6	TGCGCCAGCAGCCAAGTGGCTTGGGGAACTTCACCCCTCCACTTT	CASSQVAWGTSPLHF
.	TRBV7-2	.	TRBJ2-7	TGTGCCAGCAGCTTAGGGGACATCGCCTACGAGCAGTACTTC	CASSLGDIAYEQYF
TRBD2	TRBV3-1/TRBV3-2	.	TRBJ2-5	TGTGCCAGCAGCCAAGCGGGGACTAGCGGGGCGGGGGAGACCCAGTACTTC	CASSQAGTSGAGETQYF
.	TRBV27	.	TRBJ2-1	TGTGCCAGCAGTTTAAGTCAGGCGTCCGAGCAGTTCTTC	CASSLSQASEQFF
.	TRBV6-4	.	TRBJ1-1	TGTGCCAGCAGTGACTCGTTCGGGGGCACTGAAGCTTTCTTT	CASSDSFGGTEAFF
TRBD1	TRBV24-1	.	TRBJ2-7	TGTGCCACCAGTGACAAAGCCGGGACAGGGCCTCCCTACGAGCAGTACTTC	CATSDKAGTGPPYEQYF
.	TRBV6-5	.	TRBJ2-7	TGTGCCAGCAGAACCGGGCAGGGGTGGGACGAGCAGTACTTC	CASRTGQGWDEQYF
.	TRBV5-1	.	TRBJ1-3	TGCGCCAGCAGCCCTACCGCGAGTCGAAACACCATATATTTT	CASSPTASRNTIYF
.	TRBV11-3	once	TRBJ1-1	TGTGCCAGCAGTTTTGACAGCACCACTGAAGCTTTCTTT	CASSFDSTTEAFF
.	TRBV5-1	.	TRBJ2-7	TGCGCCAGCAGCCCCGACGGGCGGGGGCGAGATAGGGAGCAGTACTTC	CASSPDGRGRDREQYF
.	TRBV4-3	.	TRBJ2-7	TGCGCCAGCAGCCACACACAGGGAGCGGACTACGAGCAGTACTTC	CASSHTQGADYEQYF
.	TRBV27	.	TRBJ1-5	TGTGCCAGCAGTTTATCGGGAGGGGTGGGCCAGCCCCAGCATTTT	CASSLSGGVGQPQHF
.	TRBV30	.	TRBJ1-4	TGTGCCTGGAGGCCCCTCGCCCTGTGGGGTGAAAAACTGTTTTTT	CAWRPLALWGEKLFF
TRBD2	TRBV5-4	once	TRBJ2-7	TGTGCCAGCAGCCCCCAGGGGACTAGCTCCTACGAGCAGTACTTC	CASSPQGTSSYEQYF
.	TRBV2	.	TRBJ2-7	TGTGCCAGCCGCCCCTCAACAGGAAACTCCTACGAGCAGTACTTC	CASRPSTGNSYEQYF
.	TRBV6-5	.	TRBJ1-3	TGTGCCAGCACTGTAGGTGGGGGTTTTGGAAACACCATATATTTT	CASTVGGGFGNTIYF
TRBD1	TRBV28	.	TRBJ1-2	TGTGCCAGCAACACCTCCCCCGGGACAGCTGGCTACACCTTC	CASNTSPGTAGYTF
.	TRBV5-1	.	TRBJ2-2	TGCGCCAGCAGCTTAGAATCTCGGTACGCGGGGACCGGGGAGCTGTTTTTT	CASSLESRYAGTGELFF